This T cell receptor (beta chain) was sequenced during a study of regulatory T cells in long-lasting Graves disease. For the study at large: Less than 3 months of antithyroid drugs had been taken by newly diagnosed Graves' patients.

Both iRepertoire HTBI primers and Arm-PCR of CDR3 regions were used to build the TCR beta libraries. MiXCR was run by TCRdb on the multiplex PCR reads, yielding one entry per CDR3 protein. This table has about 420,000 distinct CDR3 sequences, about 17% appearing once. This clonotype was picked up many times. Time point meaning: newly diagnosed GD, antithyroid drugs for less than 3 months. From PBMCs, RNA was extracted and then used to make the TCR library. American Thyroid Association guidelines defined how Graves' disease was diagnosed. This sample also appeared in a second study, on T cells in Graves' hyperthyroidism and ophthalmopathy.

The sample in question was peripheral blood mononuclear cells (PBMCs), obtained at new diagnosis, from a patient treated with antithyroid drugs. The clonotype was recovered from a woman between 18 and 29 years old with Graves disease.

The CDR3 DNA reads as TGTGCCAGCAGCCTGGGGACAAGTAGCACAGATACGCAGTATTTT. This encodes CASSLGTSSTDTQYF. The chain joins TRBV28 to TRBJ2-3; D may be TRBD1 (6 bases). CDR3 length: 15 amino acids. Trimming removed 6 bases at V and 0 bases at J, with 13 bases between. Looked up from germline, CDR1 is MDHEN and CDR2 is SYDVKM.